This T cell receptor (beta chain) was sequenced for a study of blood T cell repertoires in COVID-19. On the study more broadly: Both acute and convalescent COVID-19 samples were obtained from the United States, Italy and Spain. PBMCs, B-cell-depleted T cells, or T cells were the source of the cDNA or gDNA that made up the material.

The CDR3 has 14 amino acids. Per the germline V gene, CDR1 is SSHAT and CDR2 is FNYEAQ (reference sequence). Some clones are missing from TCRdb's copy, which holds only in-frame ones; the method was immunoSEQ multiplex PCR. This sample carries approximately 100,000 clones, about nine tenths of them seen once, and the ten largest clones take over 15%. This clone occurred once. Its ends do not fully match the called genes, so a read error is possible. J is TRBJ2-7 and V is TRBV7-7; 10 bases are a match to TRBD1. Sequenced sample: peripheral blood. This TCR was sampled from a woman older than 75 in a cohort sampled during active COVID-19. The CDR3 bases are TGTGCTAGCAGCCAGGGGACAGGGGACTACGAGCAGTACTTC. It codes for CASSQGTGDYEQYF.